The entry below describes one T cell receptor beta chain. What it binds is not known. This CDR3 is built from 18 residues. V shed 1 base and J shed 5 bases, with 23 bases lying between them. Per the germline V gene, CDR1 is SGHVS and CDR2 is FNYEAQ. The sample is drawn from a study of T-cell reconstitution after alpha-beta-depleted transplantation in children. Study-wide points: After transplant, at about two months, alpha-beta T cells were reportedly derived from several hundred expanded graft clones. It was newly produced T cells that mostly accounted for T-cell counts and diversity one year after transplant. Certain patients had high TCRbeta diversity at day 60, and it came from recipient T cells and thymic progenitors that survived.

Construction of the TCRbeta library involved unique molecular identifiers. TCRdb analysed the PCR reads with MiXCR anew, one entry per CDR3 protein. Of a few hundred thousand distinct CDR3 sequences in the sample, over 7% were seen once. This chain joins TRBV7-6 and TRBJ1-2, with D maybe TRBD1 (6 bases). This receptor was obtained from a female patient younger than 10 who had a stem cell transplant for Fanconi anemia, so the T cells may come from the graft donor. The source material was peripheral blood, sampled 360 days after TCRalphabeta/CD19-depleted stem cell transplant. The CDR3 reads CASSLGYGAGDLRYGYTF. CDR3 DNA: TGTGCCAGCAGCTTAGGGTACGGAGCAGGGGACCTTAGGTATGGCTACACCTTC.